The source of this T cell receptor beta chain is a study of neurological immune-mediated disorders. Study conclusions and caveats: HTLV-1-associated myelopathy ranked highest for TCR clonal expansion and multiple sclerosis lowest, beneath healthy controls. Expanded clones shared no CDR3 amino acid sequences across subjects, suggesting private repertoires in all groups.

The CDR3 is made up of 14 amino acids. Per germline, CDR1 MGHRA and CDR2 YSYEKL. With 3 bases removed from V and 4 bases from J, the gap between germline ends came to 12 bases. In its sample, this clonotype was seen many times. Antigen specificity is unknown. Each CDR3 protein is one row after TCRdb ran MiXCR on the 5' RACE reads. This table has tens of thousands of distinct CDR3 sequences, 20% to 25% appearing once. This sample's time point: technical triplicate 3. Sample: PBMCs. The TCR sequence derives from a man aged 55 to 70 with HTLV-1-associated myelopathy (HAM/TSP). V is TRBV4-1 and J is TRBJ2-5, with a weak D call TRBD2 (5 bases). CDR3 nucleotide sequence: TGCGCCAGCAGCCAGAGGGTGCCGGGAGAGACCCAGTACTTC. The encoded protein is CASSQRVPGETQYF.